This T cell receptor beta chain came from a study of blood T cell repertoires in COVID-19. Across the whole study: PBMCs, B-cell-depleted T cells, or T cells were the source of the cDNA or gDNA that made up the material.

The CDR3 length is 17 residues. V was pared by 0 bases and J by 2 bases, with 5 bases of the junction left unmatched. The germline V gene encodes CDR1 SGHRS and CDR2 YFSETQ. The study assigned cohorts using participant-reported clinical history. For recovered donors of Cohort 3, there were two negative PCRs, clearance, or symptom resolution. Authors' processing steps: Amplification of reference gene primers provided the estimated nucleated cell counts. Data came from immunoSEQ multiplex PCR; TCRdb stores just in-frame clones and leaves some out. V and J calls and clone size come straight from that table; D and trimming were deduced from the DNA. The data hold hundreds of thousands of clones, with approximately 91% observed a single time.

V usage is TRBV5-1 and J usage is TRBJ1-5, with TRBD1 identical over 10 bases. Sequencing input: PBMCs or T cells enriched from blood (not recorded which). The receptor's source is a woman aged 25 to 39 who had recovered from COVID-19. The CDR3 here is CASSLGQGAGGNQPQHF. CDR3 sequence (DNA): TGCGCCAGCAGCTTGGGACAGGGGGCGGGGGGCAATCAGCCCCAGCATTTT.